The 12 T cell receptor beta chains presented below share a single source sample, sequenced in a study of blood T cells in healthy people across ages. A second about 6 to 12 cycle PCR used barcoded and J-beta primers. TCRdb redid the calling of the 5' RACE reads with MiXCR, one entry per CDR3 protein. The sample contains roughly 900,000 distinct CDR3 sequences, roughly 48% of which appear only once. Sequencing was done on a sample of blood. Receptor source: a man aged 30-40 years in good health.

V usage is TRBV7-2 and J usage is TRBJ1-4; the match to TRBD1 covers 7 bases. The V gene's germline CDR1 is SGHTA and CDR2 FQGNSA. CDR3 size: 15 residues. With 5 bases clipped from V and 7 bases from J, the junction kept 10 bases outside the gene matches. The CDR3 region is CASSPRRGQSEKLFF. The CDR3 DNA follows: TGTGCCAGCAGCCCCCGCCGGGGACAGAGTGAAAAACTGTTTTTT.

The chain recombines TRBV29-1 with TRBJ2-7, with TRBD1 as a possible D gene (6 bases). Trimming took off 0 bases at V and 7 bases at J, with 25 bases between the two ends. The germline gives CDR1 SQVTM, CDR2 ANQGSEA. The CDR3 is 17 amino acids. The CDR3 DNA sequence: TGCAGCGTTGAAGATGGGCAGGGGTTCTCACCCTACAATGAGCAGTACTTC. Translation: CSVEDGQGFSPYNEQYF.

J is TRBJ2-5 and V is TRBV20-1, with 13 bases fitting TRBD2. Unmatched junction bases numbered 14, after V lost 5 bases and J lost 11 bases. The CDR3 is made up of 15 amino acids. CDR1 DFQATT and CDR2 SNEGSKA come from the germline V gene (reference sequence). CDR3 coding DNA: TGCAGTGCTCCTCTTAGACTAGCGGGAGGTGGGGAGCAGTACTTC. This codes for CSAPLRLAGGGEQYF.

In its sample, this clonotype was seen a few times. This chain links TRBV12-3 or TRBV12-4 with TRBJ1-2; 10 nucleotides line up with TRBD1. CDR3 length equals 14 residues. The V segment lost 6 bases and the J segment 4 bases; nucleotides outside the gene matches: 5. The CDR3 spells CASRPGQGLYGYTF. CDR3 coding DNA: TGTGCCAGCAGACCGGGACAGGGGCTCTATGGCTACACCTTC.

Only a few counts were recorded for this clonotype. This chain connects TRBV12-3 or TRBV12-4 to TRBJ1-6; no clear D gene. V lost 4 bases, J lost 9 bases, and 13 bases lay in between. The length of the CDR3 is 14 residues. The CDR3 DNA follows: TGTGCCAGCAGTTCGGGTCTGGTTCGTTCACCCCTCCACTTT. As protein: CASSSGLVRSPLHF.

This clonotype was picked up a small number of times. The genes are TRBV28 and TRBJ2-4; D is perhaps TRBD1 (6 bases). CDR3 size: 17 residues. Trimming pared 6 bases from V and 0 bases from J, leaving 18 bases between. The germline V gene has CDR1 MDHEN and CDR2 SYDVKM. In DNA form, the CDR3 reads TGTGCCAGCAGCCCAGGACAGAACCTTTTAGCCAAAAACATTCAGTACTTC. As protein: CASSPGQNLLAKNIQYF.

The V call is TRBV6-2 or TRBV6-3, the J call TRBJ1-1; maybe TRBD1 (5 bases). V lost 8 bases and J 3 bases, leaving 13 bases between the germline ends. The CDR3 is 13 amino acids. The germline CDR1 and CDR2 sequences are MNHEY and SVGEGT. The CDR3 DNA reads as TGTGCCAGCGGCTCACGGGGGGACACTGAAGCTTTCTTT. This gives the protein CASGSRGDTEAFF.

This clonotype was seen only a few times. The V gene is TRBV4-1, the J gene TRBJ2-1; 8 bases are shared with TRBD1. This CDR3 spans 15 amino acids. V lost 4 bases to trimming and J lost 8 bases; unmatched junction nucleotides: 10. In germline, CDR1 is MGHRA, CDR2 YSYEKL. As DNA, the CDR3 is TGCGCCAGCAGCCGAGACAGGGGAAACGGTGATGAGCAGTTCTTC. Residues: CASSRDRGNGDEQFF.

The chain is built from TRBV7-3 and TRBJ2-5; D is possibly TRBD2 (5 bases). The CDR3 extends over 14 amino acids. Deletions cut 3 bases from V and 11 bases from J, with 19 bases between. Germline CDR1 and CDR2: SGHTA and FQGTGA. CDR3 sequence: CASSFGGFNDIQYF. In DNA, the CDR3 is TGTGCCAGCAGCTTCGGAGGTTTTAATGATATTCAGTACTTC.

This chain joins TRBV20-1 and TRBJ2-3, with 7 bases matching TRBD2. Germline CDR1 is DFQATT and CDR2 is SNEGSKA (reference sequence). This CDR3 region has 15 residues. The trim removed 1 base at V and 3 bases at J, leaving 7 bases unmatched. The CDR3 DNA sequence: TGCAGTGCTAGAGCGGGGGGACTTCGGACAGATACGCAGTATTTT. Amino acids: CSARAGGLRTDTQYF.

CDR3 in DNA: TGTGCCAGCAGTTTAGACTCCGGGACGGGCAGCACAGATACGCAGTATTTT. Translating gives CASSLDSGTGSTDTQYF. The chain links TRBV27 to TRBJ2-3, with D perhaps matching TRBD1 or TRBD2 (5 bases each). V was cut by 2 bases and J by 0 bases, with 15 bases left in between. The CDR3 covers 17 residues. Germline V gene lookup returns CDR1 MNHEY and CDR2 SMNVEV (reference sequence).

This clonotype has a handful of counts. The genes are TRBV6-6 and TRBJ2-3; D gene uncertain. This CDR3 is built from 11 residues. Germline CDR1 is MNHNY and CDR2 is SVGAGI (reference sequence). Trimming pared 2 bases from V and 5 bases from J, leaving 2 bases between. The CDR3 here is CASSYQDTQYF. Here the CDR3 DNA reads TGTGCCAGCAGTTACCAAGATACGCAGTATTTT.